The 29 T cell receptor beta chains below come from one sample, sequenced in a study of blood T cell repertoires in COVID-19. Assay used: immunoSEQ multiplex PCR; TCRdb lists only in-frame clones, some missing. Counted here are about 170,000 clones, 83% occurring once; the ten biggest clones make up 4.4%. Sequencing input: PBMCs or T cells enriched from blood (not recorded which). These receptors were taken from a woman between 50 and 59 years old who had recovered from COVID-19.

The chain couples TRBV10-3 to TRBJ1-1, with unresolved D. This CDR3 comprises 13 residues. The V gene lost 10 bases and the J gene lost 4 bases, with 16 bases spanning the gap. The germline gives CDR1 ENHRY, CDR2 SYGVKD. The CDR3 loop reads CATSRDEATEAFF. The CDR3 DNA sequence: TGTGCCACCAGCCGGGATGAGGCCACTGAAGCTTTCTTT.

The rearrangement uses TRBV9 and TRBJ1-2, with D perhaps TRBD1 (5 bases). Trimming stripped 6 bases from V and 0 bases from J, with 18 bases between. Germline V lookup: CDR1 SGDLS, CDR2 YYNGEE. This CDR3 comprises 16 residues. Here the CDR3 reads CASTSSRGRSNYGYTF. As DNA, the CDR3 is TGTGCCAGCACCTCGTCGCGGGGGAGATCTAACTATGGCTACACCTTC.

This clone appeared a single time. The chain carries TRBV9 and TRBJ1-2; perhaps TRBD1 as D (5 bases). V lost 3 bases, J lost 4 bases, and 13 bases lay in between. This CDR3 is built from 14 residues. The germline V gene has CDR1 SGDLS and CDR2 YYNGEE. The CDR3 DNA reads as TGTGCCAGCAGCGGTCGACAGAGCCGCTATGGCTACACCTTC. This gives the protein CASSGRQSRYGYTF.

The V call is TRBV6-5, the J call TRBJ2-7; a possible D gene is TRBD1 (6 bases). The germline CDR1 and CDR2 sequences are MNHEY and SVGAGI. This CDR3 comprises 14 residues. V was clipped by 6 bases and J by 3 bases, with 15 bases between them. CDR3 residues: CASSGRTGHYEQYV. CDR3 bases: TGTGCCAGCAGCGGCCGGACGGGACACTACGAGCAGTACGTC.

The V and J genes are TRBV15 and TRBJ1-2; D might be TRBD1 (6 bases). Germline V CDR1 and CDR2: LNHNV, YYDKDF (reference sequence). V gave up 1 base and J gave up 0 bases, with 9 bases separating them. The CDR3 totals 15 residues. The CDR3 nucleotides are TGTGCCACCAGCAGAGGGACAGCTACTAACTATGGCTACACCTTC. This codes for CATSRGTATNYGYTF.

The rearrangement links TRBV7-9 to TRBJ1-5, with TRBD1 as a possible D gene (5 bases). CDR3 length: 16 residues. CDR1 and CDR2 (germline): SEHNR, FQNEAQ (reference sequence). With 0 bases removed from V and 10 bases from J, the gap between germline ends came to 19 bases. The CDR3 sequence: CASSLAPGGTYSPQHF. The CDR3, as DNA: TGTGCCAGCAGCTTAGCGCCTGGGGGGACCTACTCACCCCAGCATTTT.

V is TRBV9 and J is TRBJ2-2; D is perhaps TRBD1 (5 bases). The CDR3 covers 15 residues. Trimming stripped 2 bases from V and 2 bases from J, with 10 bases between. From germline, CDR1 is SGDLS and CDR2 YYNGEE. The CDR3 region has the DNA TGTGCCAGCAGCGTGGGCAGGGCCAACACCGGGGAGCTGTTTTTT. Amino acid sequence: CASSVGRANTGELFF. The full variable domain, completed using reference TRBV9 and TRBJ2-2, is DSGVTQTPKHLITATGQRVTLRCSPRSGDLSVYWYQQSLDQGLQFLIQYYNGEERAKGNILERFSAQQFPDLHSELNLSSLELGDSALYFCASSVGRANTGELFFGEGSRLTVL.

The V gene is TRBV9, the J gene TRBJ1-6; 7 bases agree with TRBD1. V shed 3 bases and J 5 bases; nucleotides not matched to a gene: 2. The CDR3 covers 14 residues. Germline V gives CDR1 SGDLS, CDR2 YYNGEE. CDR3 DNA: TGTGCCAGCAGCGACGGGACAGATAATTCACCCCTCCACTTT. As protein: CASSDGTDNSPLHF.

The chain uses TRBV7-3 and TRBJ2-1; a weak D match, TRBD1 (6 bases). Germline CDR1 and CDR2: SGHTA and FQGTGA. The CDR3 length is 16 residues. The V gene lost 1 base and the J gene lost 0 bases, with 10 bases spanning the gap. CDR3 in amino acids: CASSLRGHLSYNEQFF. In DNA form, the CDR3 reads TGTGCCAGCAGCTTAAGGGGACACCTCTCCTACAATGAGCAGTTCTTC.

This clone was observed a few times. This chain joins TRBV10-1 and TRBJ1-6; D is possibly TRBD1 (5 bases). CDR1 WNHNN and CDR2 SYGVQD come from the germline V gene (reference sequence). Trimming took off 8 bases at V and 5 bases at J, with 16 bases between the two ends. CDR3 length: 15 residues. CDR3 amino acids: CASYQGTTNNSPLHF. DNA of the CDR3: TGCGCCAGCTACCAGGGAACCACCAATAATTCACCCCTCCACTTT.

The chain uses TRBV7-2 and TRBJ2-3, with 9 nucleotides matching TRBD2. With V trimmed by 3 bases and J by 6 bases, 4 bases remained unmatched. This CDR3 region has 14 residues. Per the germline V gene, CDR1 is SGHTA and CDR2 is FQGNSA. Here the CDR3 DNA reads TGTGCCAGCAGCTTTAGCGGGAGTGCGGATACGCAGTATTTT. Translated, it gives CASSFSGSADTQYF.

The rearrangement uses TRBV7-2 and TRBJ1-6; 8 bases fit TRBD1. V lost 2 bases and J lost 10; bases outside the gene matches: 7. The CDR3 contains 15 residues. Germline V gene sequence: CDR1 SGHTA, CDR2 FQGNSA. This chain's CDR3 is CASSLRGQDGSPLHF. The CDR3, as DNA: TGTGCCAGCAGCTTAAGGGGACAGGATGGATCACCCCTCCACTTT.

The CDR3 loop reads CATATAPYGYTF. The CDR3 region has the DNA TGTGCCACCGCGACAGCACCCTATGGCTACACCTTC. The chain recombines TRBV28 with TRBJ1-2; weak D call: TRBD1 (5 bases). This CDR3 is built from 12 residues. CDR1 is MDHEN and CDR2 is SYDVKM in the germline V gene. The germline V and J ends were trimmed by 10 bases and 4 bases, with 13 bases remaining between them.

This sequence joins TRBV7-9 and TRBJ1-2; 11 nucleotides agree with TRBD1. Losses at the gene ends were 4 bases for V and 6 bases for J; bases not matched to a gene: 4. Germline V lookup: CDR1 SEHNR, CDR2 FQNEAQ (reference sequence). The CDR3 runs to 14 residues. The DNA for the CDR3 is TGTGCCAGCAGCTCCGGGGACAGGGGGAATGGCTACACCTTC. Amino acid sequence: CASSSGDRGNGYTF.

The CDR3 loop reads CASRPRHYEQYV. As DNA, the CDR3 is TGTGCAAGTCGCCCTCGACACTACGAGCAGTACGTC. The chain carries TRBV12-2 and TRBJ2-7; TRBD1, the table's D call, lacks a check against the DNA. TRBV12-2 is classified as a pseudogene. This CDR3 comprises 12 residues.

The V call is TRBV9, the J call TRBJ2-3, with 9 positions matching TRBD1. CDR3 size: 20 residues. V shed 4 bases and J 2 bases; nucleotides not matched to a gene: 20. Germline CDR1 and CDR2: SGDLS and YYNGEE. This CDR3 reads CASSFYPRDRVTQTTDTQYF. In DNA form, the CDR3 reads TGTGCCAGCAGCTTTTATCCCCGGGACAGGGTCACCCAAACCACAGATACGCAGTATTTT.

The CDR3 reads CASSLQGRGGYEQYV. For the CDR3, the DNA is TGTGCCAGCAGTTTACAGGGAAGAGGGGGCTACGAGCAGTACGTC. This sequence joins TRBV6-5 and TRBJ2-7; perhaps TRBD1 as D (6 bases). The V end lost 4 bases, the J end lost 3 bases, and 16 bases lay between the germline ends. This CDR3 contains 15 residues. CDR1 and CDR2 (germline): MNHEY, SVGAGI.

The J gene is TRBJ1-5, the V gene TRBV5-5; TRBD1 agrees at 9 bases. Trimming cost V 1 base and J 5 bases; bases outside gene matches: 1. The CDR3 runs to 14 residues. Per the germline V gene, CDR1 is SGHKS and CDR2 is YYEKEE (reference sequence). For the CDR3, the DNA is TGTGCCAGCAGCTTGTGGGACAGGGATCAGCCCCAGCATTTT. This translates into CASSLWDRDQPQHF.

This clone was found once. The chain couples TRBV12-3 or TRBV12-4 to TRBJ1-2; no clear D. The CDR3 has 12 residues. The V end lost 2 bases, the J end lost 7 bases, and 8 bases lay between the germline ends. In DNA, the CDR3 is TGTGCCAGCAGTTTAAACGGGGTTGGCTACACCTTC. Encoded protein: CASSLNGVGYTF.

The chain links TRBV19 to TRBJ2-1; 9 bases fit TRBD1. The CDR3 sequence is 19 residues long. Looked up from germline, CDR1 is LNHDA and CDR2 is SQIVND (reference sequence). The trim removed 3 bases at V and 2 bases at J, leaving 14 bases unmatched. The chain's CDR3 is CASSIHLLRTGATYNEQFF. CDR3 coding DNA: TGTGCCAGTAGTATCCACCTACTCCGGACAGGGGCTACCTACAATGAGCAGTTCTTC.

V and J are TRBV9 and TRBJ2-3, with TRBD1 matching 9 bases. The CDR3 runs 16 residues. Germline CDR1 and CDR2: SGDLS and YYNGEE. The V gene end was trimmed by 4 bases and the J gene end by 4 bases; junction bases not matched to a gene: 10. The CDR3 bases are TGTGCCAGCAGCCCCACCGGGACAGGGACAGCAGATACGCAGTATTTT. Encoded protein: CASSPTGTGTADTQYF. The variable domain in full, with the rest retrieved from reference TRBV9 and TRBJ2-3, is DSGVTQTPKHLITATGQRVTLRCSPRSGDLSVYWYQQSLDQGLQFLIQYYNGEERAKGNILERFSAQQFPDLHSELNLSSLELGDSALYFCASSPTGTGTADTQYFGPGTRLTVL.

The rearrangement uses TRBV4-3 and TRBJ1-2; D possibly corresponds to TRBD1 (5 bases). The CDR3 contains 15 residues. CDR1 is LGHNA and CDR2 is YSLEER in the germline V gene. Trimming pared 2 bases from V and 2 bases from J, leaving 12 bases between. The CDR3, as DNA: TGCGCCAGCAGCCAATTTAGGGGAACCAACTATGGCTACACCTTC. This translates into CASSQFRGTNYGYTF.

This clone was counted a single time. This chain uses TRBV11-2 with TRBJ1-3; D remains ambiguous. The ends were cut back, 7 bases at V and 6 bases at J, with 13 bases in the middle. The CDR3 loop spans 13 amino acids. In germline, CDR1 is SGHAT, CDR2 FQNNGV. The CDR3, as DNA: TGTGCCAGCAAATATTGGCGGGAAAACACCATATATTTT. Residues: CASKYWRENTIYF. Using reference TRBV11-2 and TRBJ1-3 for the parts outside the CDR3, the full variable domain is EAGVAQSPRYKIIEKRQSVAFWCNPISGHATLYWYQQILGQGPKLLIQFQNNGVVDDSQLPKDRFSAERLKGVDSTLKIQPAKLEDSAVYLCASKYWRENTIYFGEGSWLTVV.

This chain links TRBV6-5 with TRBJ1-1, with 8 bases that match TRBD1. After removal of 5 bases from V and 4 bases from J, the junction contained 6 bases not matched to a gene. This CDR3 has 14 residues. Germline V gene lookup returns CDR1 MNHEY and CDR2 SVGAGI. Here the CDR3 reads CASSSGQGGTEAFF. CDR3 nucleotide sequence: TGTGCCAGCAGTAGCGGACAGGGAGGCACTGAAGCTTTCTTT.

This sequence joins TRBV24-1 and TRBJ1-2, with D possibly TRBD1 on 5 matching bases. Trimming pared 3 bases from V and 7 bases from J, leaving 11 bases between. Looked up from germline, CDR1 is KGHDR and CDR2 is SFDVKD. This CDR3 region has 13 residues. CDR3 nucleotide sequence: TGTGCCACCAGTGATACCCAGGGATTTGGCTACACCTTC. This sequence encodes CATSDTQGFGYTF.

CDR3 residues: CSARADEQFF. The CDR3 bases are TGCAGTGCTAGAGCGGATGAGCAGTTCTTC. The V call is TRBV20-1, the J call TRBJ2-1, with D unresolved. The germline V gene encodes CDR1 DFQATT and CDR2 SNEGSKA (reference sequence). Trimming cost V 1 base and J 8 bases, with 3 bases left between them. This CDR3 region has 10 residues.

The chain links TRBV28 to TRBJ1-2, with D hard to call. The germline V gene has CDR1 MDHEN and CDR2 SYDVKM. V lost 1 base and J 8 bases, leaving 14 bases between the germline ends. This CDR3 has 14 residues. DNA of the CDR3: TGTGCCAGCAGTTTATCCCCGGGCCCGGGAGGCTACACCTTC. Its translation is CASSLSPGPGGYTF.

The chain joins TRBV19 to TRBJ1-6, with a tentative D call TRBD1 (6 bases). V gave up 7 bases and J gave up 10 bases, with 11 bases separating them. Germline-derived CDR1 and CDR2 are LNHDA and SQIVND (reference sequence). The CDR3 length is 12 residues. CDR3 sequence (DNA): TGTGCCAGTAATACAGGGCAATCACCCCTCCACTTT. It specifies CASNTGQSPLHF.

Here the CDR3 reads CASSSGWGGHYNEQFF. The CDR3 bases are TGCGCCAGCAGCTCAGGCTGGGGCGGACACTACAATGAGCAGTTCTTC. The genes are TRBV5-1 and TRBJ2-1; maybe TRBD1 (5 bases). CDR1 and CDR2 from the germline V gene are SGHRS and YFSETQ. The ends were cut back, 3 bases at V and 3 bases at J, with 16 bases in the middle. The CDR3 runs to 16 residues.